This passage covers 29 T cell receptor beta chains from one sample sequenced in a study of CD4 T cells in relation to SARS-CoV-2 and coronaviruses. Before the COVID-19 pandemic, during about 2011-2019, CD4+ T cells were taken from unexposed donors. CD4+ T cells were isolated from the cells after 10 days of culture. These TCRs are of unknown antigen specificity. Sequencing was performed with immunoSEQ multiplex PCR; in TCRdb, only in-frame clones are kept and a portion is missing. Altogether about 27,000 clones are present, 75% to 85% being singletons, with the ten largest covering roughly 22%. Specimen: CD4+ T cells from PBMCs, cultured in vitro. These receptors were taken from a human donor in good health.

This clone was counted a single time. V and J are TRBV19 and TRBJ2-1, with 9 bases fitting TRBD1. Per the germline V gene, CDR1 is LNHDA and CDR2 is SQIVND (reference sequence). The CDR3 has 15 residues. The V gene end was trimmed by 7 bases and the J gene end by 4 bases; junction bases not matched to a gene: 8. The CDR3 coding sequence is TGTGCCAGTACCCCGGACGGGACAGGGTACAATGAGCAGTTCTTC. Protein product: CASTPDGTGYNEQFF.

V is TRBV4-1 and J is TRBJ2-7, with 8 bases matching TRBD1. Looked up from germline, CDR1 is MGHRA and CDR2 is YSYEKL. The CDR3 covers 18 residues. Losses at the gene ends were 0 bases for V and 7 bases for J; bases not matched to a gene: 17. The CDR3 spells CASSQEYGQGGRSREQYF. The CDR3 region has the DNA TGCGCCAGCAGCCAAGAGTACGGACAGGGTGGTCGCTCGCGGGAGCAGTACTTC.

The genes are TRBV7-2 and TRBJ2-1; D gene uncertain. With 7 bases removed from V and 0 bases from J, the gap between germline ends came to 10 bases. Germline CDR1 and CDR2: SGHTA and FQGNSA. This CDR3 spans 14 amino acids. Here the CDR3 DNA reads TGTGCCAGCATGGCACCGTACTCCTACAATGAGCAGTTCTTC. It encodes CASMAPYSYNEQFF.

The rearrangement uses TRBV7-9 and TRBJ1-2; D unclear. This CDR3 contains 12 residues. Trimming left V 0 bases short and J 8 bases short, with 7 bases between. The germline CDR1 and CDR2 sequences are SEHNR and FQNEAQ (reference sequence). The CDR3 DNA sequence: TGTGCCAGCAGCTTAGCGGGGTTCGGCTACACCTTC. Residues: CASSLAGFGYTF.

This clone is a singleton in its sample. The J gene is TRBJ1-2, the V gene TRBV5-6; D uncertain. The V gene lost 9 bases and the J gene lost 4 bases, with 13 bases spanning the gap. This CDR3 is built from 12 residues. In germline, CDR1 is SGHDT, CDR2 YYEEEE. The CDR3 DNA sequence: TGTGCCACCCGGGGTCCCGGCTATGGCTACACCTTC. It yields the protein CATRGPGYGYTF. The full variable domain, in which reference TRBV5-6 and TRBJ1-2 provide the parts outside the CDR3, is DAGVTQSPTHLIKTRGQQVTLRCSPKSGHDTVSWYQQALGQGPQFIFQYYEEEERQRGNFPDRFSGHQFPNYSSELNVNALLLGDSALYLCATRGPGYGYTFGSGTRLTVV.

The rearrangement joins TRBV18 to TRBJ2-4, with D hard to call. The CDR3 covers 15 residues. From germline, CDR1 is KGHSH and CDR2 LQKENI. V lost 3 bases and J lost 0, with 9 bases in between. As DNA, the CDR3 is TGTGCCAGCTCACCTTACACCATAGCCAAAAACATTCAGTACTTC. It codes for CASSPYTIAKNIQYF. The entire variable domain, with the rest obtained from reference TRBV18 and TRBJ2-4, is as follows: NAGVMQNPRHLVRRRGQEARLRCSPMKGHSHVYWYRQLPEEGLKFMVYLQKENIIDESGMPKERFSAEFPKEGPSILRIQQVVRGDSAAYFCASSPYTIAKNIQYFGAGTRLSVL.

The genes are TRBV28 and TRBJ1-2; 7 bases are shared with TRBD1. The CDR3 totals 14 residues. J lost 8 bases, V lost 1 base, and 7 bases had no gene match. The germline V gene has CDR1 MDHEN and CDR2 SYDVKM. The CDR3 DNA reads TGTGCCAGCAGTTTATCCAGGGGGTCAAGGGGCTACACCTTC. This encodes CASSLSRGSRGYTF.

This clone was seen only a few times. The DNA of the CDR3 is TGTGCCAGCAGCTTAGGCCTCACAGATACGCAGTATTTT. Translated, it gives CASSLGLTDTQYF. This chain links TRBV7-2 with TRBJ2-3, with no clear D. The CDR3 is 13 residues long. Germline V lookup: CDR1 SGHTA, CDR2 FQGNSA. V dropped 1 base and J dropped 2 bases, with 4 bases sitting between them.

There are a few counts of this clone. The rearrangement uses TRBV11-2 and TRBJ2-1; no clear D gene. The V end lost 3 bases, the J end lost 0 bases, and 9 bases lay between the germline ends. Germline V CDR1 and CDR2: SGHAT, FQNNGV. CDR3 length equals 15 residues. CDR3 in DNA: TGTGCCAGCAGCTTGCTCGTTCGCTCCTACAATGAGCAGTTCTTC. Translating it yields CASSLLVRSYNEQFF.

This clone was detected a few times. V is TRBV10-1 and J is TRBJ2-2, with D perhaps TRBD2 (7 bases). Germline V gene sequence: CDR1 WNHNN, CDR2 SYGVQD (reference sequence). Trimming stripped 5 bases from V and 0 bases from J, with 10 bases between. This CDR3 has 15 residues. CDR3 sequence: CASSRGGANTGELFF. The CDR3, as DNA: TGCGCCAGCAGTAGGGGGGGGGCGAACACCGGGGAGCTGTTTTTT.

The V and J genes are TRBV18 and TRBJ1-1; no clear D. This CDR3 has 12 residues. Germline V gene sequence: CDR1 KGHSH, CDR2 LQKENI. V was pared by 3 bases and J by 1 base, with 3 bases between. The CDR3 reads CASSPGNTEAFF. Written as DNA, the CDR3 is TGTGCCAGCTCACCGGGGAACACTGAAGCTTTCTTT.

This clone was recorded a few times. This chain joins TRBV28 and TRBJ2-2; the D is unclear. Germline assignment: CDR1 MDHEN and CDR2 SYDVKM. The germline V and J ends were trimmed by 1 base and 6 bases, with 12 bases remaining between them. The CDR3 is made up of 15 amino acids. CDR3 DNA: TGTGCCAGCAGTTTATCGGGCACCCAACCCGGGGAGCTGTTTTTT. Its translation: CASSLSGTQPGELFF. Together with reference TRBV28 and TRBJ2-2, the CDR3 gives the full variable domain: DVKVTQSSRYLVKRTGEKVFLECVQDMDHENMFWYRQDPGLGLRLIYFSYDVKMKEKGDIPEGYSVSREKKERFSLILESASTNQTSMYLCASSLSGTQPGELFFGEGSRLTVL.

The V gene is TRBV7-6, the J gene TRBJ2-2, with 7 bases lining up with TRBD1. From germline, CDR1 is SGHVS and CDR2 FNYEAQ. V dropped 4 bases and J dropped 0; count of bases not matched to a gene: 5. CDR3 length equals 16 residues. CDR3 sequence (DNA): TGTGCCAGCAGCTCGCCGGGACAGACGAACACCGGGGAGCTGTTTTTT. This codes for CASSSPGQTNTGELFF.

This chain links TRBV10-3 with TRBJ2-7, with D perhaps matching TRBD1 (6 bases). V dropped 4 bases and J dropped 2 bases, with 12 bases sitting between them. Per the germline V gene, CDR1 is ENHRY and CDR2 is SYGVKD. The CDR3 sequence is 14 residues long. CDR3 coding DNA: TGTGCCATCAGTGCTCGGGCAGGGGCCTACGAGCAGTACTTC. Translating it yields CAISARAGAYEQYF.

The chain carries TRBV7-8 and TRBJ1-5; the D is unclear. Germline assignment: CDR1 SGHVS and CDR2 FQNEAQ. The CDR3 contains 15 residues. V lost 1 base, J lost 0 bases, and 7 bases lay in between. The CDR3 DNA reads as TGTGCCAGCAGCTTAGTTTCCGATAGCAATCAGCCCCAGCATTTT. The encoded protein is CASSLVSDSNQPQHF. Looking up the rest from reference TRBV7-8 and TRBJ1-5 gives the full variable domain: GAGVSQSPRYKVAKRGQDVALRCDPISGHVSLFWYQQALGQGPEFLTYFQNEAQLDKSGLPSDRFFAERPEGSVSTLKIQRTQQEDSAVYLCASSLVSDSNQPQHFGDGTRLSIL.

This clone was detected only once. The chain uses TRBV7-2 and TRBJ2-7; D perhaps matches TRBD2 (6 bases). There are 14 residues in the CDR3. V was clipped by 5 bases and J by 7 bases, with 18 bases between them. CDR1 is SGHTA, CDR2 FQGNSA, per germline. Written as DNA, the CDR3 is TGTGCCAGCAGCCCGGGACTTACCCCTAAGGAGCAGTACTTC. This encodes CASSPGLTPKEQYF.

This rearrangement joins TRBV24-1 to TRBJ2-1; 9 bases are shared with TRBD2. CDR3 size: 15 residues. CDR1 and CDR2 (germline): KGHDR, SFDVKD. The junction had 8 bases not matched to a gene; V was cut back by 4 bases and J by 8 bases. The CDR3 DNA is TGTGCCACCAGTGACCCCCGGCGGGGGGGCGATGAGCAGTTCTTC. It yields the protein CATSDPRRGGDEQFF.

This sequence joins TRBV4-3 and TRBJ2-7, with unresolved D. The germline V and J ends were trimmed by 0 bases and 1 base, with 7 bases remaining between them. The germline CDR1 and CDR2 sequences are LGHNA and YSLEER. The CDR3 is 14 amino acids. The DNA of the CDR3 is TGCGCCAGCAGCCAAGAAACAGCTTCCTACGAGCAGTACTTC. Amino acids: CASSQETASYEQYF.

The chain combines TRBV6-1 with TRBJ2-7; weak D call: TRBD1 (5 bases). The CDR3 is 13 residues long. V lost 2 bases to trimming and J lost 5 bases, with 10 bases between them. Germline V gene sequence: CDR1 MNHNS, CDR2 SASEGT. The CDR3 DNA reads TGTGCCAGCAGTGAAATACAGGCAGACGAGCAGTACTTC. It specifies CASSEIQADEQYF.

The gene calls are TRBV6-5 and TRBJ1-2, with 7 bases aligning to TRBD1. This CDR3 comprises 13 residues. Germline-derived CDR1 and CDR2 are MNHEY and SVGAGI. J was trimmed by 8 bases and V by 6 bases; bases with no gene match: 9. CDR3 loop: CASSRQTGNGYTF. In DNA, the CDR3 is TGTGCCAGCAGCCGGCAGACAGGGAACGGCTACACCTTC.

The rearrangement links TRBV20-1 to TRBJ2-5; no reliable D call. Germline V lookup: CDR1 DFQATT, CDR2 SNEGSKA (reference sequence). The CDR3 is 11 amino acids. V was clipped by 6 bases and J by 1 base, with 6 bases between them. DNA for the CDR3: TGCAGTGCGAACCCCCAAGAGACCCAGTACTTC. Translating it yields CSANPQETQYF.

The CDR3 loop is CASSTPGGATDTQYF. The CDR3 DNA is TGTGCCAGTAGTACCCCGGGGGGGGCAACAGATACGCAGTATTTT. The chain carries TRBV19 and TRBJ2-3; 8 bases line up with TRBD2. The ends lost 4 bases at V and 3 bases at J; junction bases unmatched: 6. The CDR3 has 15 amino acids. CDR1 is LNHDA and CDR2 is SQIVND in the germline V gene (reference sequence).

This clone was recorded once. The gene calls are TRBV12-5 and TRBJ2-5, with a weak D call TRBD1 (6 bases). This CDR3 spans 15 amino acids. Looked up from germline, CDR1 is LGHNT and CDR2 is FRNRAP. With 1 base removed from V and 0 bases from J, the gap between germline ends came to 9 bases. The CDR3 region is CASGLAQGYQETQYF. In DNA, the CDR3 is TGTGCTAGTGGTTTGGCGCAGGGGTACCAAGAGACCCAGTACTTC. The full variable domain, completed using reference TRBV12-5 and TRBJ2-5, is DARVTQTPRHKVTEMGQEVTMRCQPILGHNTVFWYRQTMMQGLELLAYFRNRAPLDDSGMPKDRFSAEMPDATLATLKIQPSEPRDSAVYFCASGLAQGYQETQYFGPGTRLLVL.

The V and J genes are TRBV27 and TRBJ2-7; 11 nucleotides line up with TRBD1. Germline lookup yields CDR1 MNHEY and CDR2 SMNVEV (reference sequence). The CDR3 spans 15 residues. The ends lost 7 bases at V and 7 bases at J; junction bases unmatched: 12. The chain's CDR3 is CASNSWTGGYWEQYF. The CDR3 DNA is TGTGCCAGCAACTCCTGGACAGGGGGCTACTGGGAGCAGTACTTC.

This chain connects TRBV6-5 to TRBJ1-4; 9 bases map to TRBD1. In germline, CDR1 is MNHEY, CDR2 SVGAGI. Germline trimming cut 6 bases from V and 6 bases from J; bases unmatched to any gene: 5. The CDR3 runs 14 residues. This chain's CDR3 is CASRPRQGDEKLFF. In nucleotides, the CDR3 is TGTGCCAGCAGACCACGACAGGGGGATGAAAAACTGTTTTTT.

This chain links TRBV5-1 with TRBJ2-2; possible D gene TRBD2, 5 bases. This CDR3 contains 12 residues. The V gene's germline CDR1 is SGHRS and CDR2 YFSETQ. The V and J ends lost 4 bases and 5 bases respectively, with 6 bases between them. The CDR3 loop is CASSRGTGELFF. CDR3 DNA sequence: TGCGCCAGCAGCCGGGGAACCGGGGAGCTGTTTTTT.

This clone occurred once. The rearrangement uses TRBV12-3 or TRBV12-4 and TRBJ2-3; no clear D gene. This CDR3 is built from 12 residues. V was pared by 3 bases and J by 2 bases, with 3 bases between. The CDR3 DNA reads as TGTGCCAGCAGTTTGCACACAGATACGCAGTATTTT. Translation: CASSLHTDTQYF.

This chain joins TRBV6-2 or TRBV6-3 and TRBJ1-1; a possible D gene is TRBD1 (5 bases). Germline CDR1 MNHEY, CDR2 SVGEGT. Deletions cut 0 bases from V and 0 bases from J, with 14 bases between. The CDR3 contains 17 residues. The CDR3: CASSYSRDLGLNTEAFF. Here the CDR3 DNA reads TGTGCCAGCAGTTACTCCCGGGACCTCGGACTGAACACTGAAGCTTTCTTT.

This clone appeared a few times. CDR3 bases: TGTGCCAGCAGTTGGGCTAGCGGCGCCGGGGAGCTGTTTTTT. Its protein product is CASSWASGAGELFF. The chain employs TRBV6-5 and TRBJ2-2, with 7 positions matching TRBD2. The CDR3 consists of 14 residues. CDR1 is MNHEY, CDR2 SVGAGI, per germline. V shed 4 bases, J shed 6 bases, and the junction held 5 bases outside the gene matches.